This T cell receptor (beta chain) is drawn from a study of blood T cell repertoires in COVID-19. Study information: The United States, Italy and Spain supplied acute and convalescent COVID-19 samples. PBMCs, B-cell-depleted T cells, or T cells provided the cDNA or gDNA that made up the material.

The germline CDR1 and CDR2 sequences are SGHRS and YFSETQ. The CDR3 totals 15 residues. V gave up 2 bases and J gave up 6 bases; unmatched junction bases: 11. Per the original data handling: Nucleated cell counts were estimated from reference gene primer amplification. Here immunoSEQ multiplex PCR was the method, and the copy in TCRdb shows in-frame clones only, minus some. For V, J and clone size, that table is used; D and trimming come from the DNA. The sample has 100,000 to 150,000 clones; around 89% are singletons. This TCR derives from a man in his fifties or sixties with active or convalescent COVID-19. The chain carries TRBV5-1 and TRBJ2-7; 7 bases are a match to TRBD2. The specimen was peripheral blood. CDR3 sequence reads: CASSFGGGSGREQYF. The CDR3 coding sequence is TGCGCCAGCAGCTTCGGCGGGGGATCGGGTCGCGAGCAGTACTTC.